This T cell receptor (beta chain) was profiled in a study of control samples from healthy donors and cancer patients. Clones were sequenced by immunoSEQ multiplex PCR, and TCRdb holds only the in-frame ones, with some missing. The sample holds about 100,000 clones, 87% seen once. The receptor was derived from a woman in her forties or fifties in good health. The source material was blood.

CDR3 DNA sequence: TGTGCCAGCAGTTGGGGAGACTTGGCCTACGAGCAGTACGTC. It yields the protein CASSWGDLAYEQYV. The V gene is TRBV6-5, the J gene TRBJ2-7, with D possibly matching TRBD2 (5 bases). Per germline, CDR1 MNHEY and CDR2 SVGAGI. There are 14 residues in the CDR3. The V and J ends lost 4 bases and 2 bases respectively, with 12 bases between them.